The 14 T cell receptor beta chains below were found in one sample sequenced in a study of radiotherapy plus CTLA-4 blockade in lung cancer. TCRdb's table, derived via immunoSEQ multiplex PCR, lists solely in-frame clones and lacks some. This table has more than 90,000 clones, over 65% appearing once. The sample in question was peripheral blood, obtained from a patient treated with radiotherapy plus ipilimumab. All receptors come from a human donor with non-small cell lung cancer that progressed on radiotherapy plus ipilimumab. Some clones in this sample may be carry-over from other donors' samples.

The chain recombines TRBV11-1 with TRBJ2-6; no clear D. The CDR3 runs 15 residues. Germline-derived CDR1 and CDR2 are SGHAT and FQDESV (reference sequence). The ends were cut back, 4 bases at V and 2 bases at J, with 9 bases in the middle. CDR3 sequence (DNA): TGTGCCAGCAGCTCCGGTTCAGCTGGGGCCAACGTCCTGACTTTC. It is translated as CASSSGSAGANVLTF.

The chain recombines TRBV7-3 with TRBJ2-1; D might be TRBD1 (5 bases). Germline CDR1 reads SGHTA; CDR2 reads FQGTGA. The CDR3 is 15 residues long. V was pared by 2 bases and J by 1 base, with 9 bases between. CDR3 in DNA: TGTGCCAGCAGCTTACTGGCAGGGTCCTACAATGAGCAGTTCTTC. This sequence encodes CASSLLAGSYNEQFF.

In nucleotides, the CDR3 is TGCGCCAGCAGCTTGGCCGGGGTTTACATAGAGACCCAGTACTTC. It yields the protein CASSLAGVYIETQYF. This chain joins TRBV5-1 and TRBJ2-5; a weak D match, TRBD2 (5 bases). CDR3 length equals 15 residues. The ends were cut back, 0 bases at V and 4 bases at J, with 13 bases in the middle. CDR1 and CDR2 (germline): SGHRS, YFSETQ.

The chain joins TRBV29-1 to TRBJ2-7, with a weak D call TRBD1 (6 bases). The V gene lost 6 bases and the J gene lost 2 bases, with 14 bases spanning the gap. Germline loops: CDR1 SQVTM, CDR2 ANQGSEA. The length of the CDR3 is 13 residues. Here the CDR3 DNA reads TGCAGCGTAATGGGGGCTCTCGCCTACGAGCAGTACTTC. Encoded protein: CSVMGALAYEQYF.

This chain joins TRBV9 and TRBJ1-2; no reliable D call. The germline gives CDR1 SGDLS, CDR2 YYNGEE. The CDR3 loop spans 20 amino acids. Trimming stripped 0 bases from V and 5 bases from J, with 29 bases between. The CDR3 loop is CASSVGVGRGDRTALYGYTF. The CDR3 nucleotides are TGTGCCAGCAGCGTAGGGGTAGGCAGAGGCGACCGTACCGCCCTTTATGGCTACACCTTC.

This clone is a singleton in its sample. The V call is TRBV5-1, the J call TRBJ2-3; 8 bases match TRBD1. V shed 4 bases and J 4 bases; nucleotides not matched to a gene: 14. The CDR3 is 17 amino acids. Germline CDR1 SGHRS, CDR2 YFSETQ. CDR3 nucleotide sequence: TGCGCCAGCAGCGCCTTTAAGGACAGGGATTTTGCAGATACGCAGTATTTT. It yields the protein CASSAFKDRDFADTQYF.

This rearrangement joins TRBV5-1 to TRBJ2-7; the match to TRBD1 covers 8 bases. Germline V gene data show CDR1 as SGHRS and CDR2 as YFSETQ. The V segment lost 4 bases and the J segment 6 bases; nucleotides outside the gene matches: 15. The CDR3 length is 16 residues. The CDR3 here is CASSPLVGTGDTEQYF. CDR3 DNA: TGCGCCAGCAGCCCCCTAGTCGGGACAGGAGATACCGAGCAGTACTTC.

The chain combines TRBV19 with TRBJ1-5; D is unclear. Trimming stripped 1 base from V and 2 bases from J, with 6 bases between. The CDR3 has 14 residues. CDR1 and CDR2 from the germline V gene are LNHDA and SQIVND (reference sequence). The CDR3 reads CASSIAPGNQPQHF. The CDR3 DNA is TGTGCCAGTAGTATAGCGCCAGGCAATCAGCCCCAGCATTTT.

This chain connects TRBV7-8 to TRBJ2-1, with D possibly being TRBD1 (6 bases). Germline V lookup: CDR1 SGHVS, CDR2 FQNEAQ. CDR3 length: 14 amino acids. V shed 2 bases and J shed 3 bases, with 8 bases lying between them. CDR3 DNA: TGTGCCAGCAGCTTAAGGGACATCTACAATGAGCAGTTCTTC. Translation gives CASSLRDIYNEQFF.

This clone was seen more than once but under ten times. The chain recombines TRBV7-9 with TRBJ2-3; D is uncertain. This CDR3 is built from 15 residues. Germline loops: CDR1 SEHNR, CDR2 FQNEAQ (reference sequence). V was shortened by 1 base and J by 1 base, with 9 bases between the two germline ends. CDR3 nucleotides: TGTGCCAGCAGCTTAGGATCCCCTGGCACAGATACGCAGTATTTT. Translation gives CASSLGSPGTDTQYF.

CDR3 sequence: CASSPLLSGGPGDTQYF. DNA for the CDR3: TGCGCCAGCAGCCCACTACTTAGCGGGGGGCCGGGAGATACGCAGTATTTT. This chain connects TRBV4-3 to TRBJ2-3; 10 nucleotides line up with TRBD2. Germline V lookup: CDR1 LGHNA, CDR2 YSLEER. V trimming: 4 bases; J trimming: 5 bases; junction bases outside the gene matches: 12. The CDR3 covers 17 residues.

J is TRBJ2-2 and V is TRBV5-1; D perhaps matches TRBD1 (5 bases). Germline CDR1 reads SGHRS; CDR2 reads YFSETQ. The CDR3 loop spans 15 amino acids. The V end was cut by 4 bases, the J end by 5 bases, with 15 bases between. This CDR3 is CASSNRTAFTGELFF. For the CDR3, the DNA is TGCGCCAGCAGCAACAGGACGGCTTTTACCGGGGAGCTGTTTTTT.

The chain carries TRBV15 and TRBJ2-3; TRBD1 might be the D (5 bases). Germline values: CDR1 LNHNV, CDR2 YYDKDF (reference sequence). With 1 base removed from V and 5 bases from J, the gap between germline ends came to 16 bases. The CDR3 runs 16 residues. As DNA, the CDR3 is TGTGCCACCAGCAGAGTCTTAGGGGATATAAGAGATACGCAGTATTTT. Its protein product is CATSRVLGDIRDTQYF.

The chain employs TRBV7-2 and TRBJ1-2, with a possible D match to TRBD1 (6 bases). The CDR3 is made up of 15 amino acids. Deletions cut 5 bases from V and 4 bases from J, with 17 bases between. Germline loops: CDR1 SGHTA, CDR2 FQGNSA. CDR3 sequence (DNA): TGTGCCAGCAGCCTCAGGGGAGGGGAGGCCTATGGCTACACCTTC. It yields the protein CASSLRGGEAYGYTF.